The 12 T cell receptor beta chains below were found in one sample sequenced in a study of blood T cell repertoires in COVID-19 (TCRdb year 2020). Libraries were made using the immunoSEQ multiplex PCR assay. Held by TCRdb, this immuneACCESS table contains in-frame sequences only and omits some clones. Under half of the omission traces to an unresolved V gene where checked; the cause of the rest is unknown. The table for this sample lists about 45,000 clones; nearly 80% of them were counted only once. The biggest ten clones account for 15% to 20% of the sample. The specimen was peripheral blood. These receptors all stem from a man between 65 and 85 years old with acute or convalescent COVID-19.

V is TRBV6-5 and J is TRBJ2-7; the match to TRBD1 covers 9 bases. Germline V gene sequence: CDR1 MNHEY, CDR2 SVGAGI. Germline trimming cut 5 bases from V and 2 bases from J; bases unmatched to any gene: 7. The CDR3 has 15 residues. The chain's CDR3 is CASSHRQGGTYEQYF. CDR3 nucleotide sequence: TGTGCCAGCAGTCATAGACAGGGGGGGACCTACGAGCAGTACTTC.

About this clone itself: The conserved closing phenylalanine or tryptophan is absent in this CDR3, likely reflecting a read error. The limits of the CDR3 on the DNA are not certain, so only TCRdb's listed CDR3 is given. The chain joins TRBV21-1 to TRBJ2-7; the DNA was not compared with TRBD1, the D call given in the table. TRBV21-1 is termed a pseudogene. The length of the CDR3 is 10 amino acids, counting both ends. CDR3 protein: CASSKVGAVN.

This chain connects TRBV19 to TRBJ2-1, with TRBD2 identical over 14 bases. The length of the CDR3 is 19 residues. Germline lookup yields CDR1 LNHDA and CDR2 SQIVND (reference sequence). V was pared by 4 bases and J by 1 base, with 9 bases of the junction left unmatched. The CDR3 here is CASSTRLAGGRGSYNEQFF. CDR3 nucleotides: TGTGCCAGTAGTACACGACTAGCGGGGGGGCGAGGGTCCTACAATGAGCAGTTCTTC. The full variable domain, in which reference TRBV19 and TRBJ2-1 provide the parts outside the CDR3, is DGGITQSPKYLFRKEGQNVTLSCEQNLNHDAMYWYRQDPGQGLRLIYYSQIVNDFQKGDIAEGYSVSREKKESFPLTVTSAQKNPTAFYLCASSTRLAGGRGSYNEQFFGPGTRLTVL.

The chain joins TRBV6-5 to TRBJ2-5; D possibly corresponds to TRBD1 (6 bases). Trimming removed 5 bases at V and 10 bases at J, with 17 bases between. Germline values: CDR1 MNHEY, CDR2 SVGAGI. CDR3 length: 13 residues. The CDR3: CASSPVLKGDQYF. CDR3 DNA sequence: TGTGCCAGCAGTCCTGTCCTGAAGGGGGACCAGTACTTC.

The chain links TRBV7-9 to TRBJ1-1, with 10 bases aligning to TRBD1. This CDR3 has 17 residues. Germline CDR1 and CDR2: SEHNR and FQNEAQ (reference sequence). The junction had 14 bases not matched to a gene; V was cut back by 6 bases and J by 4 bases. As DNA, the CDR3 is TGTGCCAGCAGTCATTACGTGGACAGGGGGTCGGGCACTGAAGCTTTCTTT. Translation: CASSHYVDRGSGTEAFF.

In its sample, this clone was seen a few times. The chain joins TRBV9 to TRBJ1-5; TRBD1 might be the D (5 bases). The V gene's germline CDR1 is SGDLS and CDR2 YYNGEE. Trimming removed 3 bases at V and 7 bases at J, with 5 bases between. This CDR3 has 11 residues. CDR3: CASSGGQPQHF. CDR3 DNA: TGTGCCAGCAGCGGGGGCCAGCCCCAGCATTTT.

The gene calls are TRBV5-5 and TRBJ2-2; weak D call: TRBD1 (8 bases). Germline V gives CDR1 SGHKS, CDR2 YYEKEE (reference sequence). This CDR3 has 16 residues. V was clipped by 2 bases and J by 5 bases, with 16 bases between them. The DNA for the CDR3 is TGTGCCAGCAGCTTCACACAGGGGGGGAGGACCGGGGAGCTGTTTTTT. This translates into CASSFTQGGRTGELFF. Filled out from reference TRBV5-5 and TRBJ2-2, the complete variable domain reads DAGVTQSPTHLIKTRGQQVTLRCSPISGHKSVSWYQQVLGQGPQFIFQYYEKEERGRGNFPDRFSARQFPNYSSELNVNALLLGDSALYLCASSFTQGGRTGELFFGEGSRLTVL.

V gene TRBV29-1 combines with J gene TRBJ1-2; 9 nucleotides match TRBD1. With V trimmed by 5 bases and J by 3 bases, 13 bases remained unmatched. CDR1 SQVTM and CDR2 ANQGSEA come from the germline V gene. The CDR3 is 16 amino acids. CDR3 DNA sequence: TGCAGCGTTTGGGGACAGGGACTTATAGGCGACTATGGCTACACCTTC. Amino acid sequence: CSVWGQGLIGDYGYTF.

This clone turned up a few times. This chain joins TRBV30 and TRBJ1-2; D is ambiguous. The CDR3 totals 13 residues. The germline V and J ends were trimmed by 0 bases and 4 bases, with 9 bases remaining between them. Germline CDR1 and CDR2: GTSNPN and SVGIG (reference sequence). Written as DNA, the CDR3 is TGTGCCTGGAGTGTACTCCATTTCTATGGCTACACCTTC. Translation: CAWSVLHFYGYTF.

This clone was detected ten times or more. The chain links TRBV4-1 to TRBJ2-2, with 9 bases matching TRBD1. The CDR3 is 16 residues long. V dropped 4 bases and J dropped 0; count of bases not matched to a gene: 3. Germline V lookup: CDR1 MGHRA, CDR2 YSYEKL. The DNA for the CDR3 is TGCGCCAGCAGCCCGGGGACAGGGCCGAACACCGGGGAGCTGTTTTTT. It is translated as CASSPGTGPNTGELFF.

The chain joins TRBV4-2 to TRBJ1-2; 11 bases fit TRBD1. Germline CDR1 is LGHNA and CDR2 is YNFKEQ. The junction had 10 bases not matched to a gene; V was cut back by 3 bases and J by 4 bases. The CDR3 has 17 residues. The CDR3 region has the DNA TGTGCCAGCAGCCACATTGGGGACAGGGGGTTTACCTATGGCTACACCTTC. Translated, it gives CASSHIGDRGFTYGYTF.

The sample holds one count of this clone. This chain joins TRBV3-1 (or the pseudogene TRBV3-2) and TRBJ1-6; D is unclear. This CDR3 region has 15 residues. With 0 bases removed from V and 4 bases from J, the gap between germline ends came to 7 bases. CDR1 and CDR2 from the germline V gene are LGHDT and YNNKEL (reference sequence). CDR3: CASSQEEQYNSPLHF. CDR3 coding DNA: TGTGCCAGCAGCCAAGAGGAACAGTATAATTCACCCCTCCACTTT.